This T cell receptor beta chain is from a study of cytomegalovirus exposure and HLA in healthy donors. General study results and limits: The HLA-A and HLA-B alleles of most subjects were reportedly predicted accurately from TCR beta sequences. Association with HLA alleles at 0.05 false discovery rate was found for 16,951 TCR beta sequences in a later analysis. A list of about 180 TCR beta chains associated with cytomegalovirus was given.

In its sample, this clone was seen a few times. Its target is not known. The PCR was carried out with 60 Vbeta primers and 13 Jbeta primers. Sequencing was performed with immunoSEQ multiplex PCR; in TCRdb, only in-frame clones are kept and a portion is missing. Of about 55,000 clones in the sample, about 84% are singletons; the top ten hold over 1.1%. The CDR3 runs to 17 residues. Trimming pared 5 bases from V and 1 base from J, leaving 18 bases between. Germline loops: CDR1 SGHAT, CDR2 FQNNGV. V gene TRBV11-2 combines with J gene TRBJ1-5, with D maybe TRBD1 (5 bases). Specimen: PBMCs. The clonotype was recovered from a female donor in good health and CMV-seronegative. CDR3 DNA sequence: TGTGCCAGCAGCCGAGTCGGGGCGGGAGGAAGCAATCAGCCCCAGCATTTT. Its translation is CASSRVGAGGSNQPQHF.